A single sample is the source of the 21 T cell receptor beta chains below, sequenced in a study of shared clonotypes between healthy human individuals. TCRdb's table, derived via immunoSEQ multiplex PCR, lists solely in-frame clones and lacks some. This sample has 760,000 or so clones, with about 97% found just once. The naive CD8 population came from CD45RO-negative cells selected for CCR7, without terminally differentiated effector memory CD45RA+ cells. Sequenced input: naive CD8+ T cells sorted from blood. The receptors were sampled from a man younger than 40 in good health.

This clone came up once. The gene calls are TRBV27 and TRBJ2-2; D gene ambiguous. The CDR3 is 12 residues long. V was pared by 4 bases and J by 3 bases, with 3 bases between. Germline V CDR1 and CDR2: MNHEY, SMNVEV (reference sequence). DNA of the CDR3: TGTGCCAGCAGTTCGTACACCGGGGAGCTGTTTTTT. Translation: CASSSYTGELFF.

The CDR3 region has the DNA TGTGCCAGCAGCTTGGTGCTCGGGACGGGTCCCCAGCATTTT. It codes for CASSLVLGTGPQHF. The chain carries TRBV5-4 and TRBJ1-5; the D gene is possibly TRBD1 (5 bases). The CDR3 sequence is 14 residues long. The germline V and J ends were trimmed by 0 bases and 10 bases, with 14 bases remaining between them. Germline V lookup: CDR1 SGHNT, CDR2 YYREEE (reference sequence).

Details on this clone: Additional DNA sequences in this sample encode the identical CDR3. J is TRBJ2-7 and V is TRBV5-6, with unresolved D. CDR1 is SGHDT and CDR2 is YYEEEE in the germline V gene. V was trimmed by 0 bases and J by 5 bases, leaving 6 bases between them. The CDR3 totals 12 residues. CDR3 amino acids: CASSLGLNEQYF. The CDR3 DNA reads as TGTGCCAGCAGCTTGGGGCTTAACGAGCAGTACTTC.

The table lists this clone with a few counts. J is TRBJ1-1 and V is TRBV7-8, with TRBD1 matching 7 bases. This CDR3 contains 15 residues. The germline V gene has CDR1 SGHVS and CDR2 FQNEAQ. Trimming took 5 bases from V and 2 from J; bases not matched to a gene: 8. The CDR3 loop is CASSPVGTVNTEAFF. CDR3 nucleotide sequence: TGTGCCAGCAGCCCCGTGGGGACAGTCAACACTGAAGCTTTCTTT.

The rearrangement uses TRBV27 and TRBJ1-4; D remains ambiguous. The germline V and J ends were trimmed by 2 bases and 3 bases, with 13 bases remaining between them. The CDR3 runs 16 residues. Germline V gene lookup returns CDR1 MNHEY and CDR2 SMNVEV (reference sequence). The CDR3 sequence is CASSLLPDLPNEKLFF. The DNA for the CDR3 is TGTGCCAGCAGTTTACTCCCCGACCTTCCTAATGAAAAACTGTTTTTT.

This sequence joins TRBV5-1 and TRBJ2-7, with 8 bases aligning to TRBD1. J was trimmed by 3 bases and V by 2 bases; bases with no gene match: 7. This CDR3 has 15 residues. Germline values: CDR1 SGHRS, CDR2 YFSETQ. CDR3 region: CASSFDRGVFYEQYF. CDR3 nucleotides: TGCGCCAGCAGCTTCGACAGGGGCGTTTTCTACGAGCAGTACTTC.

J is TRBJ2-7 and V is TRBV5-1; D ambiguous. Germline V gene data show CDR1 as SGHRS and CDR2 as YFSETQ. V lost 5 bases and J 0 bases, leaving 6 bases between the germline ends. The CDR3 runs to 12 residues. As DNA, the CDR3 is TGCGCCAGCAGGTCGGGCTCCTACGAGCAGTACTTC. Protein: CASRSGSYEQYF. The full variable domain, rest sourced from reference TRBV5-1 and TRBJ2-7, is KAGVTQTPRYLIKTRGQQVTLSCSPISGHRSVSWYQQTPGQGLQFLFEYFSETQRNKGNFPGRFSGRQFSNSRSEMNVSTLELGDSALYLCASRSGSYEQYFGPGTRLTVT.

The chain couples TRBV7-9 to TRBJ2-7; TRBD1 agrees at 8 bases. Germline V gene lookup returns CDR1 SEHNR and CDR2 FQNEAQ (reference sequence). The ends lost 5 bases at V and 4 bases at J; junction bases unmatched: 13. This CDR3 region has 16 residues. The DNA for the CDR3 is TGTGCCAGCAGCGGTGCCAGGAACAGGGGGACTTACGAGCAGTACTTC. Translating gives CASSGARNRGTYEQYF.

The chain couples TRBV11-2 to TRBJ2-7; the match to TRBD1 covers 8 bases. Germline-derived CDR1 and CDR2 are SGHAT and FQNNGV. The CDR3 has 16 amino acids. The J segment lost 0 bases and the V segment lost 1 base, leaving 5 bases of the junction unmatched. Written as DNA, the CDR3 is TGTGCCAGCAGCTTAGCAGGGGGCACAATCTCCTACGAGCAGTACTTC. Its protein is CASSLAGGTISYEQYF.

The J gene is TRBJ2-7, the V gene TRBV7-2; D is uncertain. The CDR3 is made up of 15 amino acids. Germline assignment: CDR1 SGHTA and CDR2 FQGNSA. The V and J ends lost 6 bases and 5 bases respectively, with 20 bases between them. The CDR3 is CASRESLVGSHEQYF. The CDR3 coding sequence is TGTGCCAGCAGGGAAAGCCTAGTAGGATCTCACGAGCAGTACTTC.

The V and J genes are TRBV6-1 and TRBJ1-1, with D perhaps matching TRBD1 (5 bases). Germline CDR1 and CDR2: MNHNS and SASEGT. The V end lost 10 bases, the J end lost 4 bases, and 16 bases lay between the germline ends. The CDR3 has 13 residues. CDR3 sequence: CATSGYYSTEAFF. CDR3 coding DNA: TGTGCCACCTCAGGGTACTATTCCACTGAAGCTTTCTTT.

The chain has TRBV25-1 and TRBJ2-2; D may match TRBD1 or TRBD2 (5 bases each). CDR1 and CDR2 from the germline V gene are MGHDK and SYGVNS. V was trimmed by 2 bases and J by 9 bases, leaving 10 bases between them. The CDR3 runs 13 residues. In DNA form, the CDR3 reads TGTGCCAGCAGTGAAAGAGGGGCCCGGGAGCTGTTTTTT. This sequence encodes CASSERGARELFF. Drawing the rest from reference TRBV25-1 and TRBJ2-2, the complete variable domain is EADIYQTPRYLVIGTGKKITLECSQTMGHDKMYWYQQDPGMELHLIHYSYGVNSTEKGDLSSESTVSRIRTEHFPLTLESARPSHTSQYLCASSERGARELFFGEGSRLTVL.

This clone was seen a single time. The gene calls are TRBV9 and TRBJ1-1; perhaps TRBD1 as D (5 bases). Trimming took 0 bases from V and 3 from J, leaving 18 bases between them. This CDR3 has 17 residues. Germline CDR1 is SGDLS and CDR2 is YYNGEE. The DNA of the CDR3 is TGTGCCAGCAGCGTAGGCTCGTGGGGGGTGTTGGACACTGAAGCTTTCTTT. Its protein product is CASSVGSWGVLDTEAFF.

This chain connects TRBV5-4 to TRBJ1-1; 7 positions match TRBD1. This CDR3 has 15 amino acids. Germline V lookup: CDR1 SGHNT, CDR2 YYREEE (reference sequence). J gave up 3 bases and V 1 base, and 6 bases lay outside the gene matches. CDR3 amino acids: CASSLFGQGDTEAFF. The CDR3 nucleotides are TGTGCCAGCAGCTTGTTTGGTCAGGGGGACACTGAAGCTTTCTTT.

This clone appeared once. This rearrangement joins TRBV27 to TRBJ1-5, with D perhaps TRBD1 (6 bases). This CDR3 spans 15 amino acids. With 6 bases removed from V and 0 bases from J, the gap between germline ends came to 12 bases. Germline V gives CDR1 MNHEY, CDR2 SMNVEV (reference sequence). The CDR3 loop is CASRGHDDSNQPQHF. For the CDR3, the DNA is TGTGCCAGCAGGGGACACGATGATAGCAATCAGCCCCAGCATTTT.

J is TRBJ1-2 and V is TRBV7-9, with D uncertain. V lost 1 base to trimming and J lost 0 bases, with 9 bases between them. Germline V gene sequence: CDR1 SEHNR, CDR2 FQNEAQ (reference sequence). The CDR3 extends over 15 amino acids. Here the CDR3 reads CASSLDGGPNYGYTF. The DNA for the CDR3 is TGTGCCAGCAGCTTAGACGGAGGGCCTAACTATGGCTACACCTTC. Drawing the rest from reference TRBV7-9 and TRBJ1-2, the complete variable domain is DTGVSQNPRHKITKRGQNVTFRCDPISEHNRLYWYRQTLGQGPEFLTYFQNEAQLEKSRLLSDRFSAERPKGSFSTLEIQRTEQGDSAMYLCASSLDGGPNYGYTFGSGTRLTVV.

The CDR3 here is CASSPRGQETQYF. The CDR3 region has the DNA TGTGCCAGTAGTCCTAGGGGCCAAGAGACCCAGTACTTC. The chain has TRBV19 and TRBJ2-5; D possibly corresponds to TRBD1 (5 bases). CDR1 is LNHDA, CDR2 SQIVND, per germline (reference sequence). V was shortened by 5 bases and J by 1 base, with 8 bases between the two germline ends. The CDR3 contains 13 residues.

The chain carries TRBV5-8 and TRBJ2-7, with TRBD1 matching over 10 bases. J lost 3 bases, V lost 3 bases, and 3 bases had no gene match. The CDR3 totals 14 residues. The V gene's germline CDR1 is SGHTS and CDR2 YDEGEE. The CDR3 protein is CASSYGTGDYEQYF. CDR3 DNA: TGTGCCAGCAGCTACGGGACAGGGGACTACGAGCAGTACTTC.

The CDR3 coding sequence is TGCGCCAGCAGCTCCGCCCTAGGGACAGGGAAAGAGACCCAGTACTTC. Translated: CASSSALGTGKETQYF. The chain has TRBV5-1 and TRBJ2-5; 9 nucleotides match TRBD1. J lost 3 bases, V lost 3 bases, and 9 bases had no gene match. The germline V gene has CDR1 SGHRS and CDR2 YFSETQ. This CDR3 spans 16 amino acids.

The V call is TRBV19, the J call TRBJ2-1, with TRBD2 matching over 7 bases. Germline trimming cut 6 bases from V and 4 bases from J; bases unmatched to any gene: 0. The CDR3 length is 12 residues. Germline V gene data show CDR1 as LNHDA and CDR2 as SQIVND (reference sequence). The CDR3 DNA follows: TGTGCCAGTAGAGCGGGATACAATGAGCAGTTCTTC. Translation gives CASRAGYNEQFF.

This clone was counted once. The chain uses TRBV11-2 and TRBJ1-1, with D unresolved. Germline V gene lookup returns CDR1 SGHAT and CDR2 FQNNGV. V was shortened by 5 bases and J by 2 bases, with 6 bases between the two germline ends. The CDR3 contains 12 residues. CDR3 bases: TGTGCCAGCAGCCCGGACAACACTGAAGCTTTCTTT. This sequence encodes CASSPDNTEAFF.